Listed below are T cell receptor beta chains from one sample, sequenced in a study of T cell changes during pregnancy in multiple sclerosis. TCRdb's copy holds only in-frame clones and misses some; the assay was immunoSEQ multiplex PCR. The table lists approximately 130,000 clones, around 97% of them singletons. The sample here was peripheral blood, taken after pregnancy. The receptor source for this set is a female donor with multiple sclerosis, enrolled in a pregnancy study. Both conserved end residues are part of each CDR3. The D gene is left open where the match is weak. Clone size appears in some rows only: once, few, many, or a class for an expanded clone.

V gene: TRBV19
D gene: -
J gene: TRBJ2-1
clone size: -
CDR3 protein: CASSRTPGNEQFF
CDR3 DNA: TGTGCCAGTAGTAGAACCCCGGGAAATGAGCAGTTCTTC

V gene: TRBV7-9
D gene: TRBD2
J gene: TRBJ2-1
clone size: -
CDR3 protein: CASSASGRVNEQFF
CDR3 DNA: TGTGCCAGCAGCGCAAGCGGGAGGGTGAATGAGCAGTTCTTC

V gene: TRBV9
D gene: -
J gene: TRBJ2-1
clone size: -
CDR3 protein: CASSAAGTVYNEQFF
CDR3 DNA: TGTGCCAGCAGCGCCGCCGGGACTGTTTACAATGAGCAGTTCTTC

V gene: TRBV9
D gene: TRBD1
J gene: TRBJ2-7
clone size: -
CDR3 protein: CASSVDDRALYEQYF
CDR3 DNA: TGTGCCAGCAGCGTAGACGACAGGGCCCTCTACGAGCAGTACTTC

V gene: TRBV5-6
D gene: TRBD1
J gene: TRBJ1-5
clone size: -
CDR3 protein: CASSFWDRNQPQHF
CDR3 DNA: TGTGCCAGCAGCTTCTGGGACAGGAATCAGCCCCAGCATTTT

V gene: TRBV23-1
D gene: TRBD1
J gene: TRBJ2-7
clone size: -
CDR3 protein: CASNRQGSGSYEQYF
CDR3 DNA: TGCGCCAGCAACCGACAGGGGTCGGGTTCCTACGAGCAGTACTTC

V gene: TRBV28
D gene: -
J gene: TRBJ1-5
clone size: once
CDR3 protein: CASSTVVGPVQWPQHF
CDR3 DNA: TGTGCCAGCAGTACCGTAGTGGGCCCGGTTCAATGGCCCCAGCATTTT

V gene: TRBV19
D gene: -
J gene: TRBJ2-7
clone size: -
CDR3 protein: CASSLGHSYEQYF
CDR3 DNA: TGTGCCAGTAGCCTAGGACATTCCTACGAGCAGTACTTC

V gene: TRBV19
D gene: TRBD1
J gene: TRBJ2-7
clone size: -
CDR3 protein: CASSLTSTGLGEQYF
CDR3 DNA: TGTGCCAGTAGTCTGACGTCGACAGGGCTCGGCGAGCAGTACTTC

V gene: TRBV7-9
D gene: -
J gene: TRBJ2-7
clone size: -
CDR3 protein: CASSPTDTPLAYEQYF
CDR3 DNA: TGTGCCAGCAGCCCGACGGACACGCCACTGGCCTACGAGCAGTACTTC

V gene: TRBV7-7
D gene: TRBD1
J gene: TRBJ2-6
clone size: -
CDR3 protein: CATMDRGSGANVLTF
CDR3 DNA: TGTGCTACAATGGACAGGGGAAGTGGAGCCAACGTCCTGACTTTC

V gene: TRBV15
D gene: TRBD2
J gene: TRBJ2-7
clone size: -
CDR3 protein: CATSRVWGGRTYEQYF
CDR3 DNA: TGTGCCACCAGCAGAGTATGGGGCGGGAGGACTTACGAGCAGTACTTC

V gene: TRBV5-1
D gene: -
J gene: TRBJ1-1
clone size: -
CDR3 protein: CASSLANIKNTEAFF
CDR3 DNA: TGCGCCAGCAGCTTGGCCAACATTAAGAACACTGAAGCTTTCTTT

V gene: TRBV11-2
D gene: TRBD2
J gene: TRBJ2-1
clone size: -
CDR3 protein: CASSLAGGSSYNEQFF
CDR3 DNA: TGTGCCAGCAGCTTAGCGGGAGGGAGCTCCTACAATGAGCAGTTCTTC